This T cell receptor beta chain was recovered during a study of blood T cell repertoires in COVID-19. Across the whole study: PBMCs, B-cell-depleted T cells, or T cells provided the cDNA or gDNA that made up the material.

Produced via immunoSEQ multiplex PCR; TCRdb's table is partial and in-frame only. The sample lists about 240,000 clones, about 87% occurring once. Trimming took 4 bases from V and 0 from J, leaving 13 bases between them. Germline V lookup: CDR1 LGHDT, CDR2 YNNKEL (reference sequence). The CDR3 loop spans 17 amino acids. Study members were between roughly 18 and 89 years old and lived in 25 or so US regions. Which cohort a participant joined came from the clinical history participants gave. The receptor was derived from a woman in her thirties with acute COVID-19. The V and J genes are TRBV3-1 (or the pseudogene TRBV3-2) and TRBJ2-6; tentative D call: TRBD1 (6 bases). The sequenced material came from PBMCs or T cells enriched from blood (not recorded which). The CDR3: CASSRLRGTSGANVLTF. The CDR3 DNA is TGTGCCAGCAGCCGACTCAGGGGAACCTCTGGGGCCAACGTCCTGACTTTC.